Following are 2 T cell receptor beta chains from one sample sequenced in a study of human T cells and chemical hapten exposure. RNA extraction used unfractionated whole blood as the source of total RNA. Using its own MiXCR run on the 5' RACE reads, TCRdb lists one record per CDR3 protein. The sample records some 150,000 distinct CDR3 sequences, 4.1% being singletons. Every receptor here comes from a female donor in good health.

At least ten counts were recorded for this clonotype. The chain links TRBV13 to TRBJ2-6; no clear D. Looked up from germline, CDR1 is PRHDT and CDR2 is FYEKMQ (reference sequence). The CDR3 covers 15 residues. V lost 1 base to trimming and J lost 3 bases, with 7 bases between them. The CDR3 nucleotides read TGTGCCAGCAGCTTAGCACTACTTGGGGCCAACGTCCTGACTTTC. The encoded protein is CASSLALLGANVLTF.

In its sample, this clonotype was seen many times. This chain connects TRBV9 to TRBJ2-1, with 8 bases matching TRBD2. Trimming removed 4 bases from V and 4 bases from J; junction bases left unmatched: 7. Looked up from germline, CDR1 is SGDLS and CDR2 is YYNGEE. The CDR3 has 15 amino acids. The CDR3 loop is CASSTPGTSYNEQFF. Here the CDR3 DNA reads TGTGCCAGCAGCACCCCCGGGACTAGTTACAATGAGCAGTTCTTC.